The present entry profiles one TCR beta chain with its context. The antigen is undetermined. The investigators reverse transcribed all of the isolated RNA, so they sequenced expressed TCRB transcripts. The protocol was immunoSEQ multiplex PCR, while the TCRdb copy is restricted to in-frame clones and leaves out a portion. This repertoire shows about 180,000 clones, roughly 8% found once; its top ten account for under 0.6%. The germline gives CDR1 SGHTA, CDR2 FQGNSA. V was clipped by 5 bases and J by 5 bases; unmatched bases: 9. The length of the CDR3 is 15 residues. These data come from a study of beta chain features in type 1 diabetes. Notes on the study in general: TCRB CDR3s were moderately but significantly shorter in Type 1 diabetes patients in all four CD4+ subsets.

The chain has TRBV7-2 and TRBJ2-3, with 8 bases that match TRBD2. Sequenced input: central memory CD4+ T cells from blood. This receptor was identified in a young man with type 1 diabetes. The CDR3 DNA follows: TGTGCCAGCAGCCCCTTCCGCAGCGGGGGAGATACGCAGTATTTT. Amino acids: CASSPFRSGGDTQYF. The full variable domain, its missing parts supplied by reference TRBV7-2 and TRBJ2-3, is GAGVSQSPSNKVTEKGKDVELRCDPISGHTALYWYRQSLGQGLEFLIYFQGNSAPDKSGLPSDRFSAERTGGSVSTLTIQRTQQEDSAVYLCASSPFRSGGDTQYFGPGTRLTVL.